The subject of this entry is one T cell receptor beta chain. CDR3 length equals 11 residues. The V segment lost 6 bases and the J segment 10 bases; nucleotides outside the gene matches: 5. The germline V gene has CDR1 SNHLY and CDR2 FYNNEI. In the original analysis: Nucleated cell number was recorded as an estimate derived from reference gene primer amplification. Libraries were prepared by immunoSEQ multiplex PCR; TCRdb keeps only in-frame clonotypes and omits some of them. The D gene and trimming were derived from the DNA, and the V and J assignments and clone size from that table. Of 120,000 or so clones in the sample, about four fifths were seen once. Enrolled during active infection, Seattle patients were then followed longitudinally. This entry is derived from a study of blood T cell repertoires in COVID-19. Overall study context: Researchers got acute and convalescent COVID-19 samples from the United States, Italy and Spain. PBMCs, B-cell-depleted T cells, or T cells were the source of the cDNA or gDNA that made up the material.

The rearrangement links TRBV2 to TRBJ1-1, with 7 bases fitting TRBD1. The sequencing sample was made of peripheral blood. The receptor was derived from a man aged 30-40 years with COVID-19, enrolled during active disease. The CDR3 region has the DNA TGTGCCAGCAGCGACAGGGAAACAGCTTTCTTT. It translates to CASSDRETAFF.